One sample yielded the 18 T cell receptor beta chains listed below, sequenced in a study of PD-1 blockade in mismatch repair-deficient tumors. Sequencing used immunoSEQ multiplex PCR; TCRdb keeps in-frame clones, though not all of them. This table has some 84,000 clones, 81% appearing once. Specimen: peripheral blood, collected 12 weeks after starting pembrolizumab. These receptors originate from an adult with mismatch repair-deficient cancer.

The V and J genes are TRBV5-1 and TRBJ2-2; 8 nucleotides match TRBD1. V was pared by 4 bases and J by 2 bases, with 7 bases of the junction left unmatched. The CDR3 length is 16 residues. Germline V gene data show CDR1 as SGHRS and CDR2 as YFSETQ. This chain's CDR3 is CASSGGQGFNTGELFF. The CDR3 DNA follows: TGCGCCAGCAGCGGCGGACAGGGCTTCAACACCGGGGAGCTGTTTTTT.

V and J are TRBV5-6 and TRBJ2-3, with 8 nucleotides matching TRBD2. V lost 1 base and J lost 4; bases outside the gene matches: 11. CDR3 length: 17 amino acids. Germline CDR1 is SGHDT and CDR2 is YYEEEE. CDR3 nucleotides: TGTGCCAGCAGCTTGAAAGGAACGGCCGGGGGGGCAGATACGCAGTATTTT. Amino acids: CASSLKGTAGGADTQYF. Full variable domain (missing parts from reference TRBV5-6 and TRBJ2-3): DAGVTQSPTHLIKTRGQQVTLRCSPKSGHDTVSWYQQALGQGPQFIFQYYEEEERQRGNFPDRFSGHQFPNYSSELNVNALLLGDSALYLCASSLKGTAGGADTQYFGPGTRLTVL.

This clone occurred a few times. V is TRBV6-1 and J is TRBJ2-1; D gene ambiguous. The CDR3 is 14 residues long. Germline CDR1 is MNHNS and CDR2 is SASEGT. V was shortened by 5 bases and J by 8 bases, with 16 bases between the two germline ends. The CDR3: CASSNSLILDEQFF. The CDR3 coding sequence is TGTGCCAGCAGTAACTCCTTAATTTTGGATGAGCAGTTCTTC.

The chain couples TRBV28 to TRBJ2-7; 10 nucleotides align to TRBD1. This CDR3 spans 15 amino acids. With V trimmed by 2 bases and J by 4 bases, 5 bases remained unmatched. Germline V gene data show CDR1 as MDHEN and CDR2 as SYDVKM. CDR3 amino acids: CASSLPGQGIYEQYF. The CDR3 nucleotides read TGTGCCAGCAGTTTACCGGGACAGGGGATTTACGAGCAGTACTTC.

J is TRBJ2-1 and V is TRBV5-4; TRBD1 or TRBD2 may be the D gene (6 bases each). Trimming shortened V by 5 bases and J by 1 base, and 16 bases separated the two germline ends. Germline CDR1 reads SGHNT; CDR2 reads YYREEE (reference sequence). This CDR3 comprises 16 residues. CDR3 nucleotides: TGTGCCAGCAGTGGGGGGCGGGAACGATCCTACAATGAGCAGTTCTTC. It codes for CASSGGRERSYNEQFF.

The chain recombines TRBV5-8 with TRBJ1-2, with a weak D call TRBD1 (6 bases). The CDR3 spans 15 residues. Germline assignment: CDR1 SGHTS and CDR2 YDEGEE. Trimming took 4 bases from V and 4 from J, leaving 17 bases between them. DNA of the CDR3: TGTGCCAGCAGCACCGGGGACATCTCGGGCTATGGCTACACCTTC. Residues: CASSTGDISGYGYTF.

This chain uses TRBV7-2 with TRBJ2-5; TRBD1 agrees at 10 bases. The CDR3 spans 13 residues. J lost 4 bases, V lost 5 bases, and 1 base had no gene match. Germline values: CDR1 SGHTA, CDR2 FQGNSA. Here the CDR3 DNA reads TGTGCCAGCAGCGGACAGGGGGGAGAGACCCAGTACTTC. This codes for CASSGQGGETQYF.

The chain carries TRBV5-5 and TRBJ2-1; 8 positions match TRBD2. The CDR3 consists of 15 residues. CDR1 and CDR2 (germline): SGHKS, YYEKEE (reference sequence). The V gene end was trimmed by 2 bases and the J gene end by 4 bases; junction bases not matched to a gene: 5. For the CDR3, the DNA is TGTGCCAGCAGCTTAAATCTAGCGGGTTACAATGAGCAGTTCTTC. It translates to CASSLNLAGYNEQFF.

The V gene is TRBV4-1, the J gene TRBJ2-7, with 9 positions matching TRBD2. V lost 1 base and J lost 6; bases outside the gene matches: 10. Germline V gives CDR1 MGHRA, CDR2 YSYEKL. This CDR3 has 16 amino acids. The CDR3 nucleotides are TGCGCCAGCAGCCAAGGCCAGGGGACTAGCATTTCCGAGCAGTACTTC. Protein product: CASSQGQGTSISEQYF.

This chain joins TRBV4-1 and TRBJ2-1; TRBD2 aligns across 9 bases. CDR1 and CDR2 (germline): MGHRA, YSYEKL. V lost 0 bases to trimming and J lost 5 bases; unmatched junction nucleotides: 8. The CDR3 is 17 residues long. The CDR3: CASSQEPAGGLDNEQFF. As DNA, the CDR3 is TGCGCCAGCAGCCAAGAGCCAGCGGGAGGCTTGGACAATGAGCAGTTCTTC.

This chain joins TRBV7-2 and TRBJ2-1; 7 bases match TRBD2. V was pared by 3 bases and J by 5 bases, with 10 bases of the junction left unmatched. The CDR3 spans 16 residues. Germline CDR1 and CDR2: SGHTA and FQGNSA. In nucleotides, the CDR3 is TGTGCCAGCAGCTTGTCGGGCGGGAGCCCCCACAATGAGCAGTTCTTC. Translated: CASSLSGGSPHNEQFF. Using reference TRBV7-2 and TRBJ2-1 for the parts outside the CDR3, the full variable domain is GAGVSQSPSNKVTEKGKDVELRCDPISGHTALYWYRQSLGQGLEFLIYFQGNSAPDKSGLPSDRFSAERTGGSVSTLTIQRTQQEDSAVYLCASSLSGGSPHNEQFFGPGTRLTVL.

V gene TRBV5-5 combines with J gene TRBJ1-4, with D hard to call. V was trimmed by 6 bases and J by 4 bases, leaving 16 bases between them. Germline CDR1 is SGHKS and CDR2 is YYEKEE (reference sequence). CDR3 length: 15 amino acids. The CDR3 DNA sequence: TGTGCCAGCAAACGCGACATCCTAGTTAATGAAAAACTGTTTTTT. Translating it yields CASKRDILVNEKLFF.

The CDR3 sequence: CASSQRTGAQETQYF. DNA of the CDR3: TGTGCCAGCAGCCAAAGGACAGGCGCCCAAGAGACCCAGTACTTC. J is TRBJ2-5 and V is TRBV11-3; 7 bases fit TRBD1. This CDR3 comprises 15 residues. The V segment lost 5 bases and the J segment 1 base; nucleotides outside the gene matches: 7. Germline V gene sequence: CDR1 SGHNT, CDR2 YENEEA.

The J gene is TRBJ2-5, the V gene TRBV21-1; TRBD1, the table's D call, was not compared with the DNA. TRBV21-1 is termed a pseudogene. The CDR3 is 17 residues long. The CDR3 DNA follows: TGTGCCAGCAGCGGACAGCCCGGGACAAGGGGGTTGGAGACCCAGTACTTC. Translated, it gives CASSGQPGTRGLETQYF.

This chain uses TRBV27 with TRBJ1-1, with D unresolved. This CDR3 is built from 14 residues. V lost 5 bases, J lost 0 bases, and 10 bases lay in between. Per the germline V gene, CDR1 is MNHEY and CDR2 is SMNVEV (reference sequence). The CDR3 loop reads CASSRSHVNTEAFF. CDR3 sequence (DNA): TGTGCCAGCAGTCGTTCACACGTGAACACTGAAGCTTTCTTT.

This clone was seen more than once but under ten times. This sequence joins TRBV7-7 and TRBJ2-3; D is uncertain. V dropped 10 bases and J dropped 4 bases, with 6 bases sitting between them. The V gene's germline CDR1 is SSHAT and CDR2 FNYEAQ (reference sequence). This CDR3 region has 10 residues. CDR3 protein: CATKPDTQYF. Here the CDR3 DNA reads TGTGCCACGAAACCAGATACGCAGTATTTT.

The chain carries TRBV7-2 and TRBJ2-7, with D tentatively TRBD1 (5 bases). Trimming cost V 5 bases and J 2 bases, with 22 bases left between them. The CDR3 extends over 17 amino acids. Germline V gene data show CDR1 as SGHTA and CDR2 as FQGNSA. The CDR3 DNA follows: TGTGCCAGCAGCCAGCCAGACCAGGGTCAAGTTACCTACGAGCAGTACTTC. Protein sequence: CASSQPDQGQVTYEQYF.

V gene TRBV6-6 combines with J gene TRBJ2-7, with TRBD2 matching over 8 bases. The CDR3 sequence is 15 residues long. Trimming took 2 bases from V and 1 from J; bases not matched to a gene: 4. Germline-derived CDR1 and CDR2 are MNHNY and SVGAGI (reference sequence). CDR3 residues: CASSYPAGESYEQYF. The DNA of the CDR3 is TGTGCCAGCAGTTACCCAGCGGGGGAATCCTACGAGCAGTACTTC.